The 13 T cell receptor beta chains below come from one sample, sequenced in a study of shared clonotypes between healthy human individuals (TCRdb year 2020). For the CD8 naive samples, CD45RO-negative cells were positively selected for CCR7, yielding a CD45RA+CCR7+ population from which TemRA cells were excluded. The receptor library was made with the immunoSEQ multiplex PCR assay. Sourced from immuneACCESS, this table was stored by TCRdb with only in-frame sequences that have V and J called. A share of the clones is absent; for the studies checked, an unresolved V gene accounts for under half, and the remainder has no known explanation. This sample lists around 1.9 million clones; 85% to 95% were detected once. The top ten constitute over 1.5% of the sample. The source material was naive CD8+ T cells from PBMCs. The cell subset or site label corresponds to: CD45RA+CCR7+. Every receptor here comes from a young man in good health. Some clones in this sample may be carry-over from other donors' samples.

The chain couples TRBV5-6 to TRBJ2-1; 9 bases match TRBD1. CDR1 and CDR2 from the germline V gene are SGHDT and YYEEEE. With V trimmed by 8 bases and J by 9 bases, 6 bases remained unmatched. This CDR3 region has 12 residues. Here the CDR3 reads CASTGGSGEQFF. The CDR3 DNA is TGTGCCAGTACAGGGGGCTCGGGTGAGCAGTTCTTC.

V usage is TRBV5-1 and J usage is TRBJ2-1, with D unclear. The CDR3 runs 18 residues. V was pared by 1 base and J by 3 bases, with 20 bases between. CDR1 SGHRS and CDR2 YFSETQ come from the germline V gene. CDR3 sequence reads: CASSLSPHGSIGYNEQFF. The CDR3 DNA reads as TGCGCCAGCAGCTTGTCGCCCCACGGGTCCATCGGCTACAATGAGCAGTTCTTC.

This CDR3 reads CASSLDRGNNSPLHF. The CDR3 nucleotides are TGTGCCAGCAGCTTAGACAGGGGTAATAATTCACCCCTCCACTTT. The V and J genes are TRBV7-9 and TRBJ1-6; 7 nucleotides align to TRBD1. Unmatched junction bases numbered 2, after V lost 1 base and J lost 5 bases. The CDR3 is 15 amino acids. From germline, CDR1 is SEHNR and CDR2 FQNEAQ (reference sequence).

The chain combines TRBV19 with TRBJ2-7, with a tentative D call TRBD1 (6 bases). The CDR3 runs 13 residues. Germline CDR1 reads LNHDA; CDR2 reads SQIVND (reference sequence). V was cut by 6 bases and J by 0 bases, with 9 bases left in between. The CDR3 coding sequence is TGTGCCAGTAGAGAGACAGGCTCCTACGAGCAGTACTTC. This codes for CASRETGSYEQYF.

The chain is built from TRBV19 and TRBJ2-1; no reliable D call. The CDR3 is made up of 15 amino acids. Germline loops: CDR1 LNHDA, CDR2 SQIVND (reference sequence). With 5 bases removed from V and 0 bases from J, the gap between germline ends came to 11 bases. The CDR3 spells CASSLGLSSYNEQFF. As DNA, the CDR3 is TGTGCCAGTAGTCTCGGGTTGAGCTCCTACAATGAGCAGTTCTTC.

Concerning this clone itself: Other DNA sequences within the sample encode an identical CDR3. The chain links TRBV9 to TRBJ1-1; D is unresolved. Germline V gene lookup returns CDR1 SGDLS and CDR2 YYNGEE. Trimming left V 3 bases short and J 5 bases short, with 11 bases between. CDR3 size: 13 residues. The CDR3 protein is CASSAGLGTEAFF. CDR3 nucleotide sequence: TGTGCCAGCAGCGCTGGACTAGGGACTGAAGCTTTCTTT. Using reference TRBV9 and TRBJ1-1 for the parts outside the CDR3, the full variable domain is DSGVTQTPKHLITATGQRVTLRCSPRSGDLSVYWYQQSLDQGLQFLIQYYNGEERAKGNILERFSAQQFPDLHSELNLSSLELGDSALYFCASSAGLGTEAFFGQGTRLTVV.

The chain employs TRBV7-2 and TRBJ2-7; D is tentatively TRBD1 or TRBD2 (5 bases each). V dropped 0 bases and J dropped 0 bases, with 15 bases sitting between them. The CDR3 loop spans 17 amino acids. Per the germline V gene, CDR1 is SGHTA and CDR2 is FQGNSA. CDR3 residues: CASSLASPGPVSYEQYF. The CDR3 DNA follows: TGTGCCAGCAGCTTAGCAAGTCCGGGACCCGTCTCCTACGAGCAGTACTTC.

The V call is TRBV28, the J call TRBJ1-2, with a possible D match to TRBD1 (6 bases). CDR1 and CDR2 from the germline V gene are MDHEN and SYDVKM. V was cut by 4 bases and J by 6 bases, with 21 bases left in between. This CDR3 is built from 16 residues. The CDR3 loop is CASSYHPTRTADGYTF. CDR3 nucleotides: TGTGCCAGCAGTTACCACCCGACCCGGACAGCCGATGGCTACACCTTC.

This rearrangement joins TRBV2 to TRBJ1-2; unclear D gene. Looked up from germline, CDR1 is SNHLY and CDR2 is FYNNEI. The CDR3 consists of 16 residues. Trimming pared 3 bases from V and 1 base from J, leaving 15 bases between. CDR3 region: CASSDSTANHNYGYTF. CDR3 sequence (DNA): TGTGCCAGCAGTGATTCCACAGCTAACCATAACTATGGCTACACCTTC. Together with reference TRBV2 and TRBJ1-2, the CDR3 gives the full variable domain: EPEVTQTPSHQVTQMGQEVILRCVPISNHLYFYWYRQILGQKVEFLVSFYNNEISEKSEIFDDQFSVERPDGSNFTLKIRSTKLEDSAMYFCASSDSTANHNYGYTFGSGTRLTVV.

The rearrangement uses TRBV30 and TRBJ2-4; TRBD2 might be the D (5 bases). V dropped 2 bases and J dropped 7 bases, with 6 bases sitting between them. Germline V lookup: CDR1 GTSNPN, CDR2 SVGIG (reference sequence). The CDR3 spans 11 residues. The CDR3 is CAWSSGNIQYF. The CDR3 DNA sequence: TGTGCCTGGAGTTCGGGGAACATTCAGTACTTC. Full variable domain (missing parts from reference TRBV30 and TRBJ2-4): SQTIHQWPATLVQPVGSPLSLECTVEGTSNPNLYWYRQAAGRGLQLLFYSVGIGQISSEVPQNLSASRPQDRQFILSSKKLLLSDSGFYLCAWSSGNIQYFGAGTRLSVL.

This chain joins TRBV7-9 and TRBJ2-7, with a tentative D call TRBD1 (6 bases). This CDR3 has 14 residues. The germline V gene encodes CDR1 SEHNR and CDR2 FQNEAQ (reference sequence). Deletions cut 5 bases from V and 4 bases from J, with 15 bases between. The CDR3 spells CASSQWTDWYEQYF. DNA for the CDR3: TGTGCCAGCAGCCAATGGACAGACTGGTACGAGCAGTACTTC. The whole variable domain, remainder taken from reference TRBV7-9 and TRBJ2-7, is DTGVSQNPRHKITKRGQNVTFRCDPISEHNRLYWYRQTLGQGPEFLTYFQNEAQLEKSRLLSDRFSAERPKGSFSTLEIQRTEQGDSAMYLCASSQWTDWYEQYFGPGTRLTVT.

CDR3 bases: TGCGCCAGCAGCCAAGATAACCCAGGGATCGCCCCCTACGAGCAGTACTTC. Translating it yields CASSQDNPGIAPYEQYF. The rearrangement links TRBV4-1 to TRBJ2-7; the D gene is possibly TRBD1 (5 bases). The CDR3 extends over 17 amino acids. V lost 0 bases and J lost 2, with 17 bases in between. CDR1 is MGHRA and CDR2 is YSYEKL in the germline V gene.

The count of this clone is one. The chain combines TRBV10-3 with TRBJ2-5; D is undetermined. The V and J ends lost 2 bases and 3 bases respectively, with 10 bases between them. From germline, CDR1 is ENHRY and CDR2 SYGVKD. This CDR3 comprises 14 residues. The CDR3 loop reads CAISEPAGKETQYF. The DNA for the CDR3 is TGTGCCATCAGTGAGCCGGCCGGCAAAGAGACCCAGTACTTC.